These T cell receptor beta chains were read from a single sample in a study of early T cells in non-severe SARS-CoV-2 infection. MiXCR was run by TCRdb on the 5' RACE reads, yielding one entry per CDR3 protein. The sample includes approximately 70,000 distinct CDR3 sequences, under 15% seen only once; the top ten take roughly 5%. Sample: whole blood. The receptors originated from an adult who was a healthcare worker with PCR-confirmed SARS-CoV-2 infection or an uninfected control (not recorded which). Both conserved end residues are part of each CDR3. A D gene is named only where the DNA matches it firmly. Clone size is shown for a subset of rows, as once, few, many or a class of expanded clone.

D gene	V gene	J gene	clone size	CDR3 DNA	CDR3 protein
TRBD1	TRBV9	TRBJ1-1	few	TGTGCCAGCAGCTGGGGACAGAACTCGAACACTGAAGCTTTCTTT	CASSWGQNSNTEAFF
TRBD1	TRBV6-1	TRBJ1-5	many	TGTGCCAGCAGGACCGGGACAGGGAGGATTTTGAGCAATCAGCCCCAGCATTTT	CASRTGTGRILSNQPQHF
NA	TRBV7-2	TRBJ1-2	few	TGTGCCAGCGGATCAGCTAACTATGGCTACACCTTC	CASGSANYGYTF
TRBD2	TRBV20-1	TRBJ2-2	few	TGCAGTGCTAGAGATCGGCGGGGTGCGGCGGGGGATACCGGGGAGCTGTTTTTT	CSARDRRGAAGDTGELFF
NA	TRBV7-8	TRBJ2-7	many	TGTGCCAGCAGCTTAGCGCAACCGCGGGGCTCCCCCAGGCAGTACTTC	CASSLAQPRGSPRQYF
TRBD1	TRBV19	TRBJ1-4	few	TGTGCCAGTAGTCTCCAGACAGGGAGCTCGCCGAAACTGTTTTTT	CASSLQTGSSPKLFF
TRBD2	TRBV20-1	TRBJ2-7	few	TGCAGTGCCCTGATTGTGCTAGCGGGCGAGCAGTACTTC	CSALIVLAGEQYF
NA	TRBV11-2	TRBJ2-1	NA	TGTGCCAGCAGCTCGCCAGATGAGCAGTTCTTC	CASSSPDEQFF
TRBD2	TRBV12-3/TRBV12-4	TRBJ2-5	NA	TGTGCCAGCAGCCGTGGACTAGCGGGATCCCAAGAGACCCAGTACTTC	CASSRGLAGSQETQYF
NA	TRBV10-3	TRBJ2-5	NA	TGTGCCATCAGTGGAGTCACGGAGACCCAGTACTTC	CAISGVTETQYF
NA	TRBV20-1	TRBJ2-7	NA	TGCAGTGCTAGGGGGCATGACGAGCAGTACTTC	CSARGHDEQYF
TRBD2	TRBV3-1	TRBJ2-3	few	TGTGCCAGCAGCCAAGATTATCGGACTAGCGGGAGGGCCGGAGCAGATACGCAGTATTTT	CASSQDYRTSGRAGADTQYF
NA	TRBV5-1	TRBJ1-4	NA	TGCGCCAGCAGCTTGGCCACAGGGAACGAAAAACTGTTTTTT	CASSLATGNEKLFF
TRBD2	TRBV29-1	TRBJ2-1	many	TGCAGCGTTGATAAAGCGGGGGGATACAATGAGCAGTTCTTC	CSVDKAGGYNEQFF
NA	TRBV18	TRBJ2-1	many	TGTGCCAGCTTCTCCTGGGGAGGGGGCTACAACGAGCAGTTCTTC	CASFSWGGGYNEQFF
TRBD1	TRBV27	TRBJ2-1	many	TGTGCCAGCAGTTTATATAGGGGGCTCTACAATGAGCAGTTCTTC	CASSLYRGLYNEQFF
NA	TRBV10-3	TRBJ1-1	NA	TGTGCCATCAGTGAGAGAGGCAGCGGCACTGAAGCTTTCTTT	CAISERGSGTEAFF
TRBD2	TRBV5-1	TRBJ2-7	NA	TGCGCCAGCAGCTTAGCTAGCGGGTTCTACGAGCAGTACTTC	CASSLASGFYEQYF
TRBD2	TRBV6-2/TRBV6-3	TRBJ2-1	few	TGTGCCAGCAGCCCGGGGGGGGGCCGGCACGAGCAGTTCTTC	CASSPGGGRHEQFF
NA	TRBV6-2/TRBV6-3	TRBJ1-6	NA	TGTGCCAGCAGCCAACGGGTGACTGAAGGTTATAATTCACCCCTCCACTTT	CASSQRVTEGYNSPLHF
NA	TRBV29-1	TRBJ1-3	NA	TGCAGCGTTGAGGTTGGAAACACCATATATTTT	CSVEVGNTIYF
NA	TRBV12-3/TRBV12-4	TRBJ1-1	NA	TGTGCCAGCACCCTACACTGGACTGAAGCTTTCTTT	CASTLHWTEAFF
TRBD2	TRBV7-2	TRBJ2-5	few	TGTGCCAGCAGCTTAACGAGCGGGGCCGCAGAGACCCAGTACTTC	CASSLTSGAAETQYF
NA	TRBV5-1	TRBJ2-7	NA	TGCGCCAGCAGCGATCATTACGAGCAGTACTTC	CASSDHYEQYF
NA	TRBV20-1	TRBJ2-1	many	TGCAGTGCTAGAGGGGGGCCATACAATGAGCAGTTCTTC	CSARGGPYNEQFF
NA	TRBV10-3	TRBJ2-7	many	TGTGCCATCAGGCCCCAGACGAGCTCCTACGAGCAGTACTTC	CAIRPQTSSYEQYF
NA	TRBV30	TRBJ2-1	many	TGTGCCTGGAGTGTAGAATTCCGCGATGAGCAGTTCTTC	CAWSVEFRDEQFF
TRBD1	TRBV6-6	TRBJ2-7	NA	TGTGCCAGCAGCGGTCCCCGGGACAGGGGCTACGAGCAGTACTTC	CASSGPRDRGYEQYF
NA	TRBV7-9	TRBJ2-3	NA	TGTGCCAGCAGCTTAGGGGGGCGGGGATACACAGATACGCAGTATTTT	CASSLGGRGYTDTQYF
TRBD1	TRBV2	TRBJ1-2	many	TGTGCCAGCAGCCTAGCCCCGGACAGGGGGTATGGCTACACCTTC	CASSLAPDRGYGYTF
NA	TRBV7-9	TRBJ1-2	NA	TGTGCCATCTACGCGGACTATGGCTACACCTTC	CAIYADYGYTF
NA	TRBV25-1	TRBJ2-4	NA	TGTGCCAGCAGTGATTTTAACGGGAGAAAGGACATTCAGTGCTTC	CASSDFNGRKDIQCF
NA	TRBV10-3	TRBJ2-2	NA	TGTGCCATCAGACAAGGACAGATCACCGGGGAGCTGTTTTTT	CAIRQGQITGELFF
NA	TRBV30	TRBJ2-2	few	TGTGCCTGGAGTTGGGGGCCAAGGACCGGGGAGCTGTTTTTT	CAWSWGPRTGELFF
NA	TRBV7-9	TRBJ2-2	NA	TGTGCCAGCAACGAGGGAAAATTCGCCGGGGAGCTGTTTTTT	CASNEGKFAGELFF
NA	TRBV6-2/TRBV6-3	TRBJ1-5	few	TGTGCCAGCAGTTCCGTCCCCTCTTATCAGCCCCAGCATTTT	CASSSVPSYQPQHF